This T cell receptor beta chain stems from a study of T cells in Graves' hyperthyroidism and ophthalmopathy. The study's findings and limits: Classification by a 13 V-J model distinguished ophthalmopathy from stable hyperthyroidism.

V dropped 2 bases and J dropped 2; count of bases not matched to a gene: 4. Germline CDR1 reads MDHEN; CDR2 reads SYDVKM. The CDR3 is made up of 16 amino acids. On the basis of clinical symptoms, serum thyroxine and TRAb, thyroid ultrasound and orbital computed tomography, diagnoses were made. This sample holds PBMCs from less than 13 ml fresh peripheral blood. Regarding this clonotype: What it recognizes is unknown.

TCR beta CDR3 region amplification was performed from RNA transcripts. The TCR CDR3 was amplified in a first-round RT-PCR using the HTBI primer set. TCRdb reanalysed the multiplex PCR reads using MiXCR and keeps one entry per CDR3 protein. The sample includes roughly 640,000 distinct CDR3 sequences, 16% seen only once; the top ten take around 3.5%. The chain recombines TRBV28 with TRBJ2-1; TRBD2 aligns across 9 bases. The sequencing input was blood. This TCR was sampled from a woman aged 40 to 55 with Graves' ophthalmopathy. The CDR3 here is CASSLPGLAPYNEQFF. CDR3 nucleotides: TGTGCCAGCAGTTTACCGGGACTAGCCCCCTACAATGAGCAGTTCTTC. Combining the CDR3 with reference TRBV28 and TRBJ2-1 gives the whole variable domain DVKVTQSSRYLVKRTGEKVFLECVQDMDHENMFWYRQDPGLGLRLIYFSYDVKMKEKGDIPEGYSVSREKKERFSLILESASTNQTSMYLCASSLPGLAPYNEQFFGPGTRLTVL.